This T cell receptor (beta chain) was sequenced in a study of control samples from healthy donors and cancer patients. Sequenced by immunoSEQ multiplex PCR; TCRdb stores in-frame clones only, minus some. Here the sample spans around 250,000 clones, around 79% being singletons. Trimming removed 1 base from V and 13 bases from J, with 11 bases in between. Germline assignment: CDR1 SEHNR and CDR2 FQNEAQ (reference sequence). The CDR3 is 13 residues long. The receptor was isolated from a woman in her sixties or seventies with lung cancer. What was sequenced was PBMCs. The chain is built from TRBV7-9 and TRBJ1-6; D not certain. This CDR3 reads CASSLDVFSPLHF. In nucleotides, the CDR3 is TGTGCCAGCAGCTTAGATGTCTTTTCCCCCCTCCACTTT.